This T cell receptor (beta chain) stems from a study of prognosis after radiotherapy for stage I lung cancer. Study summary: With a biologically effective dose of at least 100 Gy, radiotherapy took the form of SBRT split into 3 to 5 fractions.

Study results and limitations: Patients who went on to get distant metastases had lower Shannon entropy after stereotactic body radiation therapy.

Researchers used two-round multiplex PCR to amplify TCR beta CDR3 starting from genomic DNA. The first round of PCR was done with primers that matched each TRBV and TRBJ gene. TCRdb reanalysed the multiplex PCR reads using MiXCR and keeps one entry per CDR3 protein. Of around 30,000 distinct CDR3 sequences listed, under 40% were seen once; the top ten hold 16%. This clonotype was observed at least ten times. Its target is not known. The CDR3 sequence is 15 residues long. Trimming pared 6 bases from V and 2 bases from J, leaving 15 bases between. Germline assignment: CDR1 MDHEN and CDR2 SYDVKM. Peripheral blood samples of 5 to 6 milliliters were drawn at each of two time points.

This chain links TRBV28 with TRBJ2-3, with a weak D call TRBD1 (5 bases). Here the sequenced sample was PBMCs, taken before or after stereotactic body radiation therapy (not recorded which). The receptor was isolated from a donor aged 50 or older with non-small cell lung cancer. CDR3 loop: CASSQGGIHTDTQYF. In DNA, the CDR3 is TGTGCCAGCAGCCAGGGTGGTATACACACAGATACGCAGTATTTT.